This T cell receptor beta chain was identified in a study of T-cell reconstitution after alpha-beta-depleted transplantation in children (dated by TCRdb to 2016 to 2018). Regarding the complete study: The study quantitatively tracked T-cell immune reconstitution after TCRalphabeta/CD19-depleted allogeneic hematopoietic cell transplantation in children using TCR repertoire profiling.

The germline V gene supplies CDR1 SGHRS and CDR2 YFSETQ. Trimming removed 7 bases from V and 6 bases from J, leaving 13 bases between the germline ends. The CDR3 runs 13 amino acids, cysteine and phenylalanine included. CDR3 DNA is the only sequence kept; it has 39 bases, read in frame from the first base. This clonotype was detected a few times. It has no known antigen specificity. The record has no base qualities; no much larger clone is one base away. The method behind the library was PCR. Sequencing was performed on an Illumina HiSeq 2500. Molecular barcoding was employed in the preparation of TCR libraries, with unique molecular identifiers being used to normalize TCRbeta repertoire quantification. The public reads were quality trimmed at Q25 with fastp and then assembled into clones with MiXCR by TCRdb, keeping productive beta chains. Rows are unified per CDR3 protein, each entry keeping the most common DNA and genes. Recorded for this sample are approximately 420,000 distinct CDR3 sequences; approximately 11% of them occurred a single time. In total, the top ten clones hold about 5% of the sample.

The chain couples TRBV5-1 to TRBJ2-2; the D gene is unclear. Sequenced here: PBMCs from the stem cell graft donor, sampled from the stem cell graft. This receptor was taken from a human donor who donated a stem cell graft to a child with acute myeloid leukemia. The bases read TGCGCCAGCGCTAAAGGCTCCCCCGGGGAGCTGTTTTTT. Its translation reads: CASAKGSPGELFF.